The TCR beta chain under discussion was sequenced for a study of molecular identifiers for immune sequencing clone quantification. The CDR3 extends over 16 amino acids. CDR1 is DFQATT, CDR2 SNEGSKA, per germline (reference sequence). The ends lost 6 bases at V and 3 bases at J; junction bases unmatched: 10. For bulk TCR libraries, previously described methods and listed TCR primers were used. TCRdb recomputed calls from the PCR reads with MiXCR, one row per CDR3 protein. The table shows approximately 54,000 distinct CDR3 sequences, with under 30% occurring only once. Whole-study results and caveats: In a background of roughly 970,000 naive cells, spiked Jurkat TCR RNA from one cell was reportedly detectable.

This clonotype was observed many times. The antigen remains undetermined. The material sequenced was naive CD8+ T cells from blood, with Jurkat cell RNA spiked in. As for subset: FACS-sorted CD8+CD4-CCR7+CD45RA+ naive T cells. The genes are TRBV20-1 and TRBJ2-3; 12 nucleotides align to TRBD2. The source of this sequence is a human donor in good health. Some libraries in this study had Jurkat cell RNA spiked in. CDR3 nucleotides: TGCAGTGCGACTAGCGGGAGTTCTGGAGGGACAGATACGCAGTATTTT. It is translated as CSATSGSSGGTDTQYF.